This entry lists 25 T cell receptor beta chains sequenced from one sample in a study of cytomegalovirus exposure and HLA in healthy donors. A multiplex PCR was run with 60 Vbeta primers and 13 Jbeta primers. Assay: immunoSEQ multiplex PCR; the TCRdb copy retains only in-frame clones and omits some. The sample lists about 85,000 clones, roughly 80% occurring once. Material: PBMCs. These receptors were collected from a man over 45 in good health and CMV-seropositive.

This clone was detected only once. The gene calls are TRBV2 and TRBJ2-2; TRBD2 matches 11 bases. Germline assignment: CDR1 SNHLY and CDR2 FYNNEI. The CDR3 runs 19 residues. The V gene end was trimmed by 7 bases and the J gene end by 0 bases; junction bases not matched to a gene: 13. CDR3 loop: CASTVLGTSGYANTGELFF. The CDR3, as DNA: TGTGCCAGCACCGTCCTCGGGACTAGCGGATACGCGAACACCGGGGAGCTGTTTTTT.

CDR3 sequence (DNA): TGTGCCAGCAGGCAAACCGGGACAGGAGACAATGAGCAGTTCTTC. It is translated as CASRQTGTGDNEQFF. This chain links TRBV25-1 with TRBJ2-1, with TRBD1 matching 8 bases. The CDR3 has 15 residues. V lost 6 bases and J lost 5; bases outside the gene matches: 9. CDR1 and CDR2 from the germline V gene are MGHDK and SYGVNS.

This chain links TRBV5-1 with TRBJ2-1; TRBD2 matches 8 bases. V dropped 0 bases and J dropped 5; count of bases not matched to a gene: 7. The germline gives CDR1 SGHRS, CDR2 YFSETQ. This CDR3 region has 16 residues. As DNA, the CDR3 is TGCGCCAGCAGCTTGGCGAGCGGGAGTCCCCACAATGAGCAGTTCTTC. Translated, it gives CASSLASGSPHNEQFF. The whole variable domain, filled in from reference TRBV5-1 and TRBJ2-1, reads KAGVTQTPRYLIKTRGQQVTLSCSPISGHRSVSWYQQTPGQGLQFLFEYFSETQRNKGNFPGRFSGRQFSNSRSEMNVSTLELGDSALYLCASSLASGSPHNEQFFGPGTRLTVL.

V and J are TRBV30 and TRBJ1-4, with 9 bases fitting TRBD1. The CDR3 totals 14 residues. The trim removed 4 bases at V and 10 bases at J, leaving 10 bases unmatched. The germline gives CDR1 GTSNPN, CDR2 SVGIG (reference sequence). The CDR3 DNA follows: TGTGCCTGGAACCGGGACAGGGTGCGGGGAAAACTGTTTTTT. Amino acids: CAWNRDRVRGKLFF.

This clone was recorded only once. The CDR3 here is CATSGTGQGSQPQHF. The DNA for the CDR3 is TGTGCCACCTCGGGGACGGGACAGGGATCTCAGCCCCAGCATTTT. The V call is TRBV19, the J call TRBJ1-5; TRBD1 matches at 9 bases. J lost 6 bases, V lost 10 bases, and 13 bases had no gene match. The CDR3 is 15 residues long. Germline values: CDR1 LNHDA, CDR2 SQIVND (reference sequence).

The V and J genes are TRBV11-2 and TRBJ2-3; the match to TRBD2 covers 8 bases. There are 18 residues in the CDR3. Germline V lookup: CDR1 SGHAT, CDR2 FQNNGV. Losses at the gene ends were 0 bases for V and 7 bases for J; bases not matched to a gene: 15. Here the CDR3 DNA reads TGTGCCAGCAGCTTAGATTGGTCGGTAGCGGGACGTAAAAATACGCAGTATTTT. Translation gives CASSLDWSVAGRKNTQYF.

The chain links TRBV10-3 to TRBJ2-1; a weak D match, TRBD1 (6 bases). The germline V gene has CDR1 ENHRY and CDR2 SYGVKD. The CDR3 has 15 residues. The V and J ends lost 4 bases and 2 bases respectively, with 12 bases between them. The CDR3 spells CAISVDSSPYNEQFF. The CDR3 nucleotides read TGTGCCATCAGTGTGGACAGCTCTCCCTACAATGAGCAGTTCTTC.

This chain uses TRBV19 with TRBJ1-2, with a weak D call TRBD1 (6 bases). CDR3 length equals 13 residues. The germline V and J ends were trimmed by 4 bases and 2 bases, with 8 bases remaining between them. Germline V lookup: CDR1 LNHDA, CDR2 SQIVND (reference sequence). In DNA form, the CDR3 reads TGTGCCAGTAGTAGGGGACAAAACTATGGCTACACCTTC. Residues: CASSRGQNYGYTF. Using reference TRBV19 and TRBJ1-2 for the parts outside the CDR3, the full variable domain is DGGITQSPKYLFRKEGQNVTLSCEQNLNHDAMYWYRQDPGQGLRLIYYSQIVNDFQKGDIAEGYSVSREKKESFPLTVTSAQKNPTAFYLCASSRGQNYGYTFGSGTRLTVV.

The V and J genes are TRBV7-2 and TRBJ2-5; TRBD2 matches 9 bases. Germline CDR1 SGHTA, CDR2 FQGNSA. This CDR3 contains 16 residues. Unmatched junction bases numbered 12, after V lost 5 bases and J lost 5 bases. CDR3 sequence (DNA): TGTGCCAGCAGCCCTGCGAGGCTAGCGGGATTTGAGACCCAGTACTTC. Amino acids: CASSPARLAGFETQYF.

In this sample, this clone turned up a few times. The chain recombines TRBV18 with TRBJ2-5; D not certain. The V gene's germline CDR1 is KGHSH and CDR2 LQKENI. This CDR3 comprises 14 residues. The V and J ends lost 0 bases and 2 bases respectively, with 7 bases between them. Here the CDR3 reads CASSPPGVQETQYF. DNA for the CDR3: TGTGCCAGCTCACCACCAGGAGTGCAAGAGACCCAGTACTTC.

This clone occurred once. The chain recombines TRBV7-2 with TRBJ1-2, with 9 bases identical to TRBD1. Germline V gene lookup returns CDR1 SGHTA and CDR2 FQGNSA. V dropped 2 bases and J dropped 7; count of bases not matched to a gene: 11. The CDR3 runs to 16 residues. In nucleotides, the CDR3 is TGTGCCAGCAGCTTAACAGGGACAGGGATTCCTTCTGGCTACACCTTC. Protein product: CASSLTGTGIPSGYTF.

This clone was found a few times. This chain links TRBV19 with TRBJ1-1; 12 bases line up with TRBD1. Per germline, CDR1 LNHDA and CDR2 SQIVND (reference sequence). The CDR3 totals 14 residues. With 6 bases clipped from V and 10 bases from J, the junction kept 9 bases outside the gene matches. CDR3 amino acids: CASSLGQGAQLAFF. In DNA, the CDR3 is TGTGCCAGTAGCTTGGGACAGGGGGCCCAACTAGCTTTCTTT.

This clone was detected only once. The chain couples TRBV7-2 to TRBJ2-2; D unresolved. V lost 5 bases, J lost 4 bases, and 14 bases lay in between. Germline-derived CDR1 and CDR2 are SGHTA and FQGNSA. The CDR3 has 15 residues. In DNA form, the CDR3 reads TGTGCCAGCAGCAAAAACCCAGGTAGCACCGGGGAGCTGTTTTTT. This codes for CASSKNPGSTGELFF.

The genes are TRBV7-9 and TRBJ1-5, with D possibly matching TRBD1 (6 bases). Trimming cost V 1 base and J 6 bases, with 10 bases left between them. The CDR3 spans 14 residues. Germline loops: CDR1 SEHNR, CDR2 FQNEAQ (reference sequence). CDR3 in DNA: TGTGCCAGCAGCTTAGAGGGGGAAGGTCAGCCCCAGCATTTT. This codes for CASSLEGEGQPQHF.

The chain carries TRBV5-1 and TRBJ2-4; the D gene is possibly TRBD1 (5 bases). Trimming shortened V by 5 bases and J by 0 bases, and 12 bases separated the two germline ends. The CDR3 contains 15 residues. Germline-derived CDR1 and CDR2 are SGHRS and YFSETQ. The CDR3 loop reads CASSPDRGAKNIQYF. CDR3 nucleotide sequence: TGCGCCAGCAGTCCAGACAGAGGAGCCAAAAACATTCAGTACTTC.

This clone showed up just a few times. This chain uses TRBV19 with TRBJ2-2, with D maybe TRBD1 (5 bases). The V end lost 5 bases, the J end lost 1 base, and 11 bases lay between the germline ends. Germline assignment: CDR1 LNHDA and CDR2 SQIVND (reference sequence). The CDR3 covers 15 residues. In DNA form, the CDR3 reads TGTGCCAGTAGTGGGCAGGGCCTGAACACCGGGGAGCTGTTTTTT. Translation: CASSGQGLNTGELFF.

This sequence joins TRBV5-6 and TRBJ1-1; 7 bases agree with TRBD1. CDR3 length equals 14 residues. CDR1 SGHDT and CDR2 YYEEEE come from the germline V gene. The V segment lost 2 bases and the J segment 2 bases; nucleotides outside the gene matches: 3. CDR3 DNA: TGTGCCAGCAGCTTTGACAGGGTAAACACTGAAGCTTTCTTT. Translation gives CASSFDRVNTEAFF.

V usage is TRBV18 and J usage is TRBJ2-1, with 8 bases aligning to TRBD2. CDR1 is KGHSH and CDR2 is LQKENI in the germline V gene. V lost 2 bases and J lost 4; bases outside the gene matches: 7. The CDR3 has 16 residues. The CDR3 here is CASSPEVAGIYNEQFF. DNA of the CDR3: TGTGCCAGCTCACCAGAGGTAGCGGGGATTTACAATGAGCAGTTCTTC.

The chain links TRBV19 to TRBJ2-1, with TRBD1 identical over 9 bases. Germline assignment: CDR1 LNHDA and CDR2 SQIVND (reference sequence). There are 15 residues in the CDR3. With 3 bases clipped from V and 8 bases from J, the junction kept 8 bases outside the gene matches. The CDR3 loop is CASSISGQGRDEQFF. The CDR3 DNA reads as TGTGCCAGTAGTATTAGTGGACAGGGGAGGGATGAGCAGTTCTTC.

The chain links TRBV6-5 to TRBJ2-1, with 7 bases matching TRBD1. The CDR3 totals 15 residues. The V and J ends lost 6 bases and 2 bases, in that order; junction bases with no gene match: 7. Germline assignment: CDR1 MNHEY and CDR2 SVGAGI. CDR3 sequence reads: CASRTDRVTYNEQFF. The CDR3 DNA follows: TGTGCCAGCAGGACAGACAGGGTGACCTACAATGAGCAGTTCTTC.

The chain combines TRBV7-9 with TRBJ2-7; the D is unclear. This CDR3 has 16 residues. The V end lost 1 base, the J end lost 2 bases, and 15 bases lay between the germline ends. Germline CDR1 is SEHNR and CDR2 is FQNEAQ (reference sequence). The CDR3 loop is CASSLGPNSNPYEQYF. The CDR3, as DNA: TGTGCCAGCAGCTTAGGCCCGAACTCTAATCCCTACGAGCAGTACTTC.

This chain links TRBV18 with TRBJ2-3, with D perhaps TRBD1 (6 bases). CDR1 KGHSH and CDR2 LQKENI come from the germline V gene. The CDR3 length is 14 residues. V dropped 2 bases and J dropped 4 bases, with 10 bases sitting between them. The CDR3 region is CASSPKSGADTQYF. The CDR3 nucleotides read TGTGCCAGCTCACCAAAGTCAGGGGCAGATACGCAGTATTTT.

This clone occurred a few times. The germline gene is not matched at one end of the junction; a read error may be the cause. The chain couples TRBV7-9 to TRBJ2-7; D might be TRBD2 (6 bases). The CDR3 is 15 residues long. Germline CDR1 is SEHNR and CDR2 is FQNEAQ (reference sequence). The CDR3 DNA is TGTTCCAGCAGTCTAGCGAGTGGAACAACCTACGAGCAGTACTTC. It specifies CSSSLASGTTYEQYF.

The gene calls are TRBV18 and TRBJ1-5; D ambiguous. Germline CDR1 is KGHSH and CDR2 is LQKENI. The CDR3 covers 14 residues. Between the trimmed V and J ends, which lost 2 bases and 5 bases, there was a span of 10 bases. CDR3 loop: CASSPTDNDQPQHF. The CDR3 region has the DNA TGTGCCAGCTCACCAACCGACAACGATCAGCCCCAGCATTTT.

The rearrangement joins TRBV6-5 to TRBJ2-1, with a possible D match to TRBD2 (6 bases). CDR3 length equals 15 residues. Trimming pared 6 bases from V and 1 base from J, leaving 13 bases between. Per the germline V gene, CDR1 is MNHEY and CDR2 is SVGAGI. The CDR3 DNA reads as TGTGCCAGCAGAACCGAAGGAGGGTCCTACAATGAGCAGTTCTTC. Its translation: CASRTEGGSYNEQFF.